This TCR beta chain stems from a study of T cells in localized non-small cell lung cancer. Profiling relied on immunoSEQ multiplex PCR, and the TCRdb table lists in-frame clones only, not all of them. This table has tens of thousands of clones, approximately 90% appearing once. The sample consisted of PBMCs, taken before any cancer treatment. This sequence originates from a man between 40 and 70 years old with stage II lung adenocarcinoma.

CDR3 residues: CASSLGTGGSYGYTF. In nucleotides, the CDR3 is TGTGCCAGCAGCCTCGGGACAGGGGGTAGTTATGGCTACACCTTC. The chain uses TRBV11-2 and TRBJ1-2; 11 nucleotides line up with TRBD1. Germline values: CDR1 SGHAT, CDR2 FQNNGV. CDR3 length: 15 amino acids. Unmatched junction bases numbered 7, after V lost 5 bases and J lost 5 bases.